This T cell receptor beta chain was identified during a study of technical replicates of blood from several donors. The assay was immunoSEQ multiplex PCR, and TCRdb's table has in-frame clones only and misses some. This sample has 95,000 to 100,000 clones, with 96% found just once. The CDR3 extends over 16 amino acids. V shed 5 bases and J shed 4 bases, with 17 bases lying between them. Germline-derived CDR1 and CDR2 are SGHNT and YENEEA. The chain combines TRBV11-3 with TRBJ1-4; TRBD1 might be the D (5 bases). The material sequenced was T cells isolated from PBMCs. This receptor was identified in a human donor in good health. CDR3 loop: CASSAGSWGYNEKLFF. The CDR3 DNA is TGTGCCAGCAGCGCTGGGTCCTGGGGCTATAATGAAAAACTGTTTTTT.